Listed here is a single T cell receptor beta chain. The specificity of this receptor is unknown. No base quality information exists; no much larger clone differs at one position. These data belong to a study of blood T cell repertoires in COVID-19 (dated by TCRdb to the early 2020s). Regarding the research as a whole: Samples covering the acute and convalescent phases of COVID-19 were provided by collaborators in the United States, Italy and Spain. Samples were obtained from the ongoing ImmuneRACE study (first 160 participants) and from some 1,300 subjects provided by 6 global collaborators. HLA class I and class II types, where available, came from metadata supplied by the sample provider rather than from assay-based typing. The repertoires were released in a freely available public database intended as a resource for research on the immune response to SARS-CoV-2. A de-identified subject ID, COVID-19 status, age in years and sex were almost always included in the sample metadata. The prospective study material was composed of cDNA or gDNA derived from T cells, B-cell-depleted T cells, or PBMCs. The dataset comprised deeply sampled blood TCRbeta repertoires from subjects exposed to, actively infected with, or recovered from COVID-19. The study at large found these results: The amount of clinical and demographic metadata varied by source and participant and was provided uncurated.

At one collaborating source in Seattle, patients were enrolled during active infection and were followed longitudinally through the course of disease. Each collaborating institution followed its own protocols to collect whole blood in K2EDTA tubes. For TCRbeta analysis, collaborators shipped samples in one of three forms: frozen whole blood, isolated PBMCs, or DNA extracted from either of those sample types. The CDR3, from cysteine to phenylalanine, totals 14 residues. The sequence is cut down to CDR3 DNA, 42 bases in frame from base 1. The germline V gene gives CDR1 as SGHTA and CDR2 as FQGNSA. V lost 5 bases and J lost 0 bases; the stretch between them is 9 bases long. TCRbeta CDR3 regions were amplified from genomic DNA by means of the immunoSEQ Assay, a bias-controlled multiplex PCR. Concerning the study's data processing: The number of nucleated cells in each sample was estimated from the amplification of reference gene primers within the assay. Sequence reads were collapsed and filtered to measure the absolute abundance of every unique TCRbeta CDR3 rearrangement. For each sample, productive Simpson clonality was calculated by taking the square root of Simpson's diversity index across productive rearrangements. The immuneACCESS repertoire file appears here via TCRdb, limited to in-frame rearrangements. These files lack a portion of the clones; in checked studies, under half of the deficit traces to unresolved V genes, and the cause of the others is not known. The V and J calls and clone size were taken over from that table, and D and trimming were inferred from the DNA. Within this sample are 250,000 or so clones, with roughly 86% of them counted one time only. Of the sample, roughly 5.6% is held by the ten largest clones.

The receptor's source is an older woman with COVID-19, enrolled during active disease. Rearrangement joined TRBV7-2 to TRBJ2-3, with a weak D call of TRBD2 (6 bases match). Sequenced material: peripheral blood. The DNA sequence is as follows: TGTGCCAGCAGCCGGACTATTAGCACAGATACGCAGTATTTT. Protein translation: CASSRTISTDTQYF.